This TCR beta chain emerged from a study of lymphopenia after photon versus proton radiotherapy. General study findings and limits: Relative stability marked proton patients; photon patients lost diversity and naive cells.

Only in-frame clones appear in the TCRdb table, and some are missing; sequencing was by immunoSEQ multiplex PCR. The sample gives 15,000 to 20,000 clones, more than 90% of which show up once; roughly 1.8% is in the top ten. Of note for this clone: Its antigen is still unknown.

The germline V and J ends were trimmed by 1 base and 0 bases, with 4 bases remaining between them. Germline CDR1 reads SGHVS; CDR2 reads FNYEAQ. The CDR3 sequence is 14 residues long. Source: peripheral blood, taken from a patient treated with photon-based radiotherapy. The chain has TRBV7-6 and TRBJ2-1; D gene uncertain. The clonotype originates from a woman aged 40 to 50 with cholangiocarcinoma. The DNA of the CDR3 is TGTGCCAGCAGCTTAGACGGCTCCTACAATGAGCAGTTCTTC. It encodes CASSLDGSYNEQFF.